This passage covers 21 T cell receptor beta chains from one sample sequenced in a study of shared clonotypes between healthy human individuals. Libraries were prepared by immunoSEQ multiplex PCR; TCRdb keeps only in-frame clonotypes and omits some of them. The table has hundreds of thousands of clones, approximately 96% seen once. The naive CD8 fraction comprised CD45RO-negative cells positively selected for CCR7 and excluded terminally differentiated effector memory CD45RA+ cells. The sequenced sample consisted of naive CD8+ T cells sorted from blood. All receptors derive from a woman under 40 in good health.

The chain is built from TRBV19 and TRBJ2-1; D uncertain. The CDR3 is 13 amino acids. The ends were cut back, 8 bases at V and 9 bases at J, with 17 bases in the middle. Per germline, CDR1 LNHDA and CDR2 SQIVND (reference sequence). This CDR3 is CASSGGGIGEQFF. DNA for the CDR3: TGTGCCAGTTCGGGTGGTGGGATCGGTGAGCAGTTCTTC.

This clone was observed a few times. The CDR3 DNA is TGTGCCAGTTCACCAGGGGCCAACTACGAGCAGTACTTC. Its translation: CASSPGANYEQYF. The chain combines TRBV19 with TRBJ2-7, with a possible D match to TRBD1 (6 bases). V lost 8 bases and J lost 3, with 14 bases in between. CDR3 length equals 13 residues. Germline V gene data show CDR1 as LNHDA and CDR2 as SQIVND (reference sequence).

The chain combines TRBV5-4 with TRBJ2-7; TRBD1 aligns across 12 bases. The CDR3 extends over 14 amino acids. Germline assignment: CDR1 SGHNT and CDR2 YYREEE (reference sequence). J was trimmed by 6 bases and V by 4 bases; bases with no gene match: 5. As DNA, the CDR3 is TGTGCCAGCAGCGACTGGGACAGGGGGCGCGAGCAGTACTTC. It codes for CASSDWDRGREQYF.

CDR3 nucleotide sequence: TGTGCCAGCAGAAGGACTAGCGGGAGGGGGGTCTTCAACACCGGGGAGCTGTTTTTT. This codes for CASRRTSGRGVFNTGELFF. The chain links TRBV2 to TRBJ2-2, with 15 nucleotides matching TRBD2. The germline gives CDR1 SNHLY, CDR2 FYNNEI. CDR3 length: 19 amino acids. J gave up 2 bases and V 6 bases, and 10 bases lay outside the gene matches.

This clone has more than one count but fewer than ten. The J gene is TRBJ1-2, the V gene TRBV2; no clear D gene. This CDR3 is built from 13 residues. V lost 2 bases to trimming and J lost 6 bases, with 10 bases between them. Germline loops: CDR1 SNHLY, CDR2 FYNNEI. DNA for the CDR3: TGTGCCAGCAGTGAAACGGGCTATGATGGCTACACCTTC. It encodes CASSETGYDGYTF.

V is TRBV19 and J is TRBJ2-3; TRBD2 matches 10 bases. Germline trimming cut 3 bases from V and 4 bases from J; bases unmatched to any gene: 7. The CDR3 covers 16 residues. Germline CDR1 and CDR2: LNHDA and SQIVND (reference sequence). The CDR3 spells CASSMSLAGEADTQYF. For the CDR3, the DNA is TGTGCCAGTAGTATGAGTCTAGCGGGAGAGGCAGATACGCAGTATTTT.

This clone showed up just once. The chain carries TRBV11-2 and TRBJ2-2; D uncertain. The CDR3 has 14 residues. Germline CDR1 and CDR2: SGHAT and FQNNGV. V dropped 1 base and J dropped 1 base, with 4 bases sitting between them. The CDR3 DNA is TGTGCCAGCAGCTTAGTCGAGAACACCGGGGAGCTGTTTTTT. This translates into CASSLVENTGELFF.

The chain is built from TRBV5-1 and TRBJ2-7, with 10 bases identical to TRBD1. V was pared by 0 bases and J by 4 bases, with 7 bases of the junction left unmatched. The CDR3 runs 16 residues. Germline values: CDR1 SGHRS, CDR2 YFSETQ. CDR3 residues: CASSLGPGTGVYEQYF. In nucleotides, the CDR3 is TGCGCCAGCAGCTTGGGGCCCGGGACAGGGGTTTACGAGCAGTACTTC.

The chain employs TRBV7-9 and TRBJ1-1; 9 bases map to TRBD1. Germline trimming cut 4 bases from V and 5 bases from J; bases unmatched to any gene: 8. The CDR3 is 15 amino acids. Germline assignment: CDR1 SEHNR and CDR2 FQNEAQ (reference sequence). CDR3 nucleotides: TGTGCCAGCAGCTACGCGGACAGGGGAGATACTGAAGCTTTCTTT. Amino acids: CASSYADRGDTEAFF.

This rearrangement joins TRBV11-2 to TRBJ2-1; no clear D. CDR1 is SGHAT, CDR2 FQNNGV, per germline. Trimming pared 5 bases from V and 4 bases from J, leaving 9 bases between. The length of the CDR3 is 13 residues. The chain's CDR3 is CASSQDSYNEQFF. The CDR3 DNA reads TGTGCCAGCAGCCAAGACTCTTACAATGAGCAGTTCTTC.

As concerns this clone: Other nucleotide sequences from this sample produce the same CDR3. The rearrangement links TRBV19 to TRBJ1-1, with D uncertain. V was shortened by 2 bases and J by 1 base, with 5 bases between the two germline ends. CDR1 and CDR2 (germline): LNHDA, SQIVND (reference sequence). The CDR3 spans 13 residues. The CDR3 DNA reads as TGTGCCAGTAGTATAACAGAGAACACTGAAGCTTTCTTT. Protein: CASSITENTEAFF.

The rearrangement joins TRBV28 to TRBJ2-1; 7 bases fit TRBD1. The V gene's germline CDR1 is MDHEN and CDR2 SYDVKM. There are 13 residues in the CDR3. V lost 6 bases to trimming and J lost 8 bases; unmatched junction nucleotides: 7. In DNA, the CDR3 is TGTGCCAGCAGGCGACAGGGTGGGCATGAGCAGTTCTTC. Protein sequence: CASRRQGGHEQFF.

This chain uses TRBV5-4 with TRBJ2-5; 10 nucleotides line up with TRBD2. The J call is doubtful: the DNA matches TRBJ2-7 better. Germline CDR1 and CDR2: SGHNT and YYREEE (reference sequence). This CDR3 contains 14 residues. The CDR3: CASSLAGGLHEQYF. The CDR3 DNA is TGTGCCAGCAGCTTAGCGGGAGGGCTCCACGAGCAGTACTTC.

This chain links TRBV4-1 with TRBJ2-7; 10 bases line up with TRBD2. CDR1 and CDR2 from the germline V gene are MGHRA and YSYEKL. The CDR3 totals 17 residues. V lost 1 base and J lost 4; bases outside the gene matches: 10. CDR3: CASSQGGLAGAVYEQYF. The CDR3 bases are TGCGCCAGCAGCCAAGGCGGGCTAGCGGGAGCAGTGTACGAGCAGTACTTC.

The sample holds a few counts of this clone. V is TRBV28 and J is TRBJ1-1; the D is unclear. The germline V gene encodes CDR1 MDHEN and CDR2 SYDVKM. The CDR3 length is 11 residues. The V gene lost 3 bases and the J gene lost 7 bases, with 6 bases spanning the gap. The CDR3, as DNA: TGTGCCAGCAGTTTTCTAGGTGAAGCTTTCTTT. It yields the protein CASSFLGEAFF.

In the case of this clone: The sample carries other DNA sequences with the same CDR3. The chain is built from TRBV27 and TRBJ2-1; D is perhaps TRBD1 or TRBD2 (5 bases each). In germline, CDR1 is MNHEY, CDR2 SMNVEV (reference sequence). Deletions cut 2 bases from V and 1 base from J, with 9 bases between. This CDR3 is 15 amino acids long. CDR3 nucleotide sequence: TGTGCCAGCAGTTTAGGGACGGGTTCCTACAATGAGCAGTTCTTC. Translating gives CASSLGTGSYNEQFF.

The gene calls are TRBV10-2 and TRBJ2-7; no clear D gene. The CDR3 is 10 amino acids. V gave up 4 bases and J gave up 6 bases, with 4 bases separating them. From germline, CDR1 is WSHSY and CDR2 SAAADI. CDR3 coding DNA: TGCGCCAGCAGTGGTGCCGAGCAGTACTTC. This encodes CASSGAEQYF.

V and J are TRBV27 and TRBJ1-1, with 7 bases fitting TRBD1. Trimming at V came to 6 bases and at J to 4 bases, leaving 5 bases not matched to a gene. The germline CDR1 and CDR2 sequences are MNHEY and SMNVEV (reference sequence). The CDR3 extends over 13 amino acids. CDR3 amino acids: CASRATGATEAFF. DNA for the CDR3: TGTGCCAGCAGGGCTACAGGGGCCACTGAAGCTTTCTTT.

This sequence joins TRBV10-1 and TRBJ1-1; D uncertain. CDR1 WNHNN and CDR2 SYGVQD come from the germline V gene (reference sequence). Trimming left V 0 bases short and J 5 bases short, with 10 bases between. The CDR3 contains 14 residues. CDR3 loop: CASSESEGRTEAFF. The CDR3 coding sequence is TGCGCCAGCAGTGAGTCGGAGGGTAGGACTGAAGCTTTCTTT.

This clone occurred a few times. The gene calls are TRBV30 and TRBJ2-4; D call uncertain. V was clipped by 3 bases and J by 9 bases, with 9 bases between them. This CDR3 comprises 11 residues. In germline, CDR1 is GTSNPN, CDR2 SVGIG (reference sequence). The CDR3 sequence: CAWRVSGIQYF. CDR3 nucleotide sequence: TGTGCCTGGAGGGTGTCGGGCATTCAGTACTTC.

The chain recombines TRBV27 with TRBJ2-7; 9 bases match TRBD1. This CDR3 has 13 residues. V lost 6 bases, J lost 6 bases, and 6 bases stayed unmatched. Germline CDR1 reads MNHEY; CDR2 reads SMNVEV (reference sequence). The CDR3 protein is CASRPGTGLEQYF. The CDR3 bases are TGTGCCAGCAGACCCGGGACAGGGCTCGAGCAGTACTTC.